This entry is about one T cell receptor (beta chain). Antigen specificity is unknown. Produced via immunoSEQ multiplex PCR; TCRdb's table is partial and in-frame only. The table includes more than 4,500 clones, roughly 90% detected once. Bulk bone marrow was analyzed without sorting T-cell subsets. The source of the sample is a study of hypomethylating agent response in myelodysplastic syndrome. Study-wide context: Most often mutated was TET2, found in 5 of 11 patients. Study results and limitations: Shared GLIPH2 clusters possibly recognizing novel MDS antigens remain unconfirmed.

Germline loops: CDR1 LNHDA, CDR2 SQIVND (reference sequence). V lost 6 bases, J lost 3 bases, and 13 bases lay in between. The CDR3 extends over 14 amino acids. Here the sequenced sample was bone marrow, taken before or after starting hypomethylating agent treatment for myelodysplastic syndrome (not recorded which). The gene calls are TRBV19 and TRBJ2-3; no clear D gene. This sequence originates from a human donor with myelodysplastic syndrome. The CDR3 bases are TGTGCCAGTAGATCGGTGGGAATAACAGATACGCAGTATTTT. This sequence encodes CASRSVGITDTQYF. Full variable domain (rest looked up from reference TRBV19 and TRBJ2-3): DGGITQSPKYLFRKEGQNVTLSCEQNLNHDAMYWYRQDPGQGLRLIYYSQIVNDFQKGDIAEGYSVSREKKESFPLTVTSAQKNPTAFYLCASRSVGITDTQYFGPGTRLTVL.